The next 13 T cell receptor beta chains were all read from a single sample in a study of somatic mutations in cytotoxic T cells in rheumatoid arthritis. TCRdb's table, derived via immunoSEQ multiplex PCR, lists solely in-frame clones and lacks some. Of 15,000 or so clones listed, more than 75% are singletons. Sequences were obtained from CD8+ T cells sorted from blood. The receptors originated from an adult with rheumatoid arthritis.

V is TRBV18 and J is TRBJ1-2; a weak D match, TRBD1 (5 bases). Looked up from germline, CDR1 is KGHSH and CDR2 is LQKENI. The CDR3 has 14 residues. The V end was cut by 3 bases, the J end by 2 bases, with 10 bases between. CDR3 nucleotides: TGTGCCAGCTCACCGCCACAGGAGAACTATGGCTACACCTTC. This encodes CASSPPQENYGYTF.

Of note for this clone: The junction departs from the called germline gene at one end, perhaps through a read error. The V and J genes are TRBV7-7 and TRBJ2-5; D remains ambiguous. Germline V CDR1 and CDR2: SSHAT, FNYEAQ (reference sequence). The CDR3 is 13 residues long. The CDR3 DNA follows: TGTGCTAGCAGCTTAGAACCAAAGGAGACCCAGTACTTC. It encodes CASSLEPKETQYF.

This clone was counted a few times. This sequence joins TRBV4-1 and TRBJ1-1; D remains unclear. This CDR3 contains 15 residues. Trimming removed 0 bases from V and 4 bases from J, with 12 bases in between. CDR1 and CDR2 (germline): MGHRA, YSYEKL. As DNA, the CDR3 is TGCGCCAGCAGCCAAGAGTGGGTTCTGCGCACTGAAGCTTTCTTT. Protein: CASSQEWVLRTEAFF.

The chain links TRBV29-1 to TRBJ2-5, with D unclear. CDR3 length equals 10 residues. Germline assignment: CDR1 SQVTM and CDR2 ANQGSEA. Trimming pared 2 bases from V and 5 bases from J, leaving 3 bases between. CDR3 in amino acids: CSVEFETQYF. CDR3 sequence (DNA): TGCAGCGTTGAATTCGAGACCCAGTACTTC.

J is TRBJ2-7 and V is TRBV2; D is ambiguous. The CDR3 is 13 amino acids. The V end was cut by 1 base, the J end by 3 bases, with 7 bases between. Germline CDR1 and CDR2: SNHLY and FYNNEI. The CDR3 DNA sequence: TGTGCCAGCAGTGAAGGACTCTTCTACGAGCAGTACTTC. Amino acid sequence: CASSEGLFYEQYF.

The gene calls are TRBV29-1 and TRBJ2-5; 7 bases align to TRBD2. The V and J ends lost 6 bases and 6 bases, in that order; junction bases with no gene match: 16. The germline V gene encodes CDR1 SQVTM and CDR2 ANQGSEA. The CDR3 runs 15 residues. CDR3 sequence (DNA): TGCAGCGTGGCGGGTAAGCGGGAAAGGCAGAAGACCCAGTACTTC. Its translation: CSVAGKRERQKTQYF.

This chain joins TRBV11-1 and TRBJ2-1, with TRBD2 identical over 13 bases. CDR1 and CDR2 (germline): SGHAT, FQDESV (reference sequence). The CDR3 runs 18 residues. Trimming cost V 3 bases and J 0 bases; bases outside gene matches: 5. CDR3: CASSFGLAGESSYNEQFF. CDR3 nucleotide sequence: TGTGCCAGCAGCTTCGGACTAGCGGGAGAGAGCTCCTACAATGAGCAGTTCTTC.

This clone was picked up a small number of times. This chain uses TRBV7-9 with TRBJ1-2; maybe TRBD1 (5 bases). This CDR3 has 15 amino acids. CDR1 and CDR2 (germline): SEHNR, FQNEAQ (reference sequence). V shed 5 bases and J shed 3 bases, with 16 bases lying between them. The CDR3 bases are TGTGCCAGCAGCCAAGGGCCGGGACGGGACTATGGCTACACCTTC. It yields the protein CASSQGPGRDYGYTF.

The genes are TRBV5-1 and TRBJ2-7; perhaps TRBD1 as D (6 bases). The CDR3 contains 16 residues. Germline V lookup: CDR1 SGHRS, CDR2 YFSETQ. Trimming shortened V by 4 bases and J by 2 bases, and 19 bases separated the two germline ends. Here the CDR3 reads CASSGGPLGGPYEQYF. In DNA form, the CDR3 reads TGCGCCAGCAGCGGTGGCCCACTAGGGGGACCCTACGAGCAGTACTTC.

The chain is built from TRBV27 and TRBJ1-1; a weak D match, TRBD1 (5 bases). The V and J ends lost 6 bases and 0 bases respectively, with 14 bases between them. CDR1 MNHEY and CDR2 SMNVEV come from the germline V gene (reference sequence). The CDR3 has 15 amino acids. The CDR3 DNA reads TGTGCCAGCAGACGGACATCCCTGATGAACACTGAAGCTTTCTTT. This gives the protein CASRRTSLMNTEAFF.

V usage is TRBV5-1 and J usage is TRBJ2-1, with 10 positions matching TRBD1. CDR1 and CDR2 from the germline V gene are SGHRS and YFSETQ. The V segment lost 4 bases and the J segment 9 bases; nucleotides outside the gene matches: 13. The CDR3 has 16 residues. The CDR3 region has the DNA TGCGCCAGCAGCCTACCCGGGACAGGGGCGGGCAGTGAGCAGTTCTTC. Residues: CASSLPGTGAGSEQFF.

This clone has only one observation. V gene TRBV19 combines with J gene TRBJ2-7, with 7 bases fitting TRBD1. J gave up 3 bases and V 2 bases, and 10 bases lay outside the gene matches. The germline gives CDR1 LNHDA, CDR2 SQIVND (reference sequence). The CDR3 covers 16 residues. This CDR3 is CASSIRGPHPLYEQYF. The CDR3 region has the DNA TGTGCCAGTAGTATAAGGGGGCCCCATCCCCTCTACGAGCAGTACTTC.

Written as DNA, the CDR3 is TGTGCCAGCAGTCTAGCGGCTGGGTCCTACGAGCAGTACTTC. Protein product: CASSLAAGSYEQYF. The chain uses TRBV28 and TRBJ2-7; TRBD2 agrees at 7 bases. V lost 5 bases to trimming and J lost 1 base; unmatched junction nucleotides: 5. The CDR3 has 14 amino acids. In germline, CDR1 is MDHEN, CDR2 SYDVKM. The variable domain in full, with the rest retrieved from reference TRBV28 and TRBJ2-7, is DVKVTQSSRYLVKRTGEKVFLECVQDMDHENMFWYRQDPGLGLRLIYFSYDVKMKEKGDIPEGYSVSREKKERFSLILESASTNQTSMYLCASSLAAGSYEQYFGPGTRLTVT.